This T cell receptor beta chain is drawn from a study of cytomegalovirus exposure and HLA in healthy donors. Germline lookup yields CDR1 MNHNS and CDR2 SASEGT. V was shortened by 4 bases and J by 8 bases, with 11 bases between the two germline ends. The CDR3 totals 12 residues. This clone was observed a handful of times. Its antigen is unidentified. Study results and limitations: In a later analysis, at a false discovery rate of 0.05, roughly 16,000 TCR beta sequences matched HLA alleles. When analyzed later, a missense DCLRE1C variant was found to be linked to TCR beta V- and J-gene trimming. Several of the most significant clusters appeared, in a later analysis, to be linked to common viral pathogens.

The PCR ran on 60 Vbeta and 13 Jbeta primers. TCRdb keeps only in-frame clones here, not all; method: immunoSEQ multiplex PCR. This table holds about 130,000 clones, over 70% found once. This chain connects TRBV6-1 to TRBJ1-2; D possibly corresponds to TRBD1 (5 bases). The clonotype comes from a man aged 18 to 29 in good health and CMV-seropositive. Sequencing was done on a sample of PBMCs. CDR3 amino acids: CASSVTGGGYTF. The CDR3 DNA sequence: TGTGCCAGCAGTGTAACGGGGGGAGGCTACACCTTC.